The 4 T cell receptor beta chains below were found in one sample sequenced in a study of blood T cell repertoires in COVID-19. The assay was immunoSEQ multiplex PCR, and TCRdb's table has in-frame clones only and misses some. The repertoire consists of about 150,000 clones, with around four fifths occurring once and the leading ten covering more than 5%. The sample was PBMCs or T cells enriched from blood (not recorded which). The receptor set was obtained from a woman in her thirties or forties who had recovered from COVID-19.

This clone turned up a few times. The V call is TRBV5-6, the J call TRBJ2-1; D is unresolved. The length of the CDR3 is 13 residues. Germline loops: CDR1 SGHDT, CDR2 YYEEEE. Trimming stripped 0 bases from V and 8 bases from J, with 9 bases between. CDR3 sequence (DNA): TGTGCCAGCAGCTTGGAGGTGGGCGATGAGCAGTTCTTC. As protein: CASSLEVGDEQFF.

This clone turned up a few times. The CDR3: CASSPRGDYNSPLHF. DNA of the CDR3: TGTGCCAGCAGCCCCAGGGGGGACTATAATTCACCCCTCCACTTT. This chain uses TRBV7-8 with TRBJ1-6, with TRBD1 identical over 7 bases. Looked up from germline, CDR1 is SGHVS and CDR2 is FQNEAQ. The V and J ends lost 5 bases and 3 bases, in that order; junction bases with no gene match: 4. CDR3 length equals 15 residues.

This clone was found a few times. V gene TRBV6-5 combines with J gene TRBJ2-3, with TRBD2 identical over 15 bases. The CDR3 spans 15 residues. Germline values: CDR1 MNHEY, CDR2 SVGAGI. The V gene end was trimmed by 8 bases and the J gene end by 6 bases; junction bases not matched to a gene: 6. The CDR3 nucleotides are TGTGCCAGCGGACTAGCGGGGGGGCTGGCGGATACGCAGTATTTT. Translation gives CASGLAGGLADTQYF.

V and J are TRBV30 and TRBJ2-5; possible D gene TRBD2, 6 bases. The germline V gene has CDR1 GTSNPN and CDR2 SVGIG (reference sequence). The CDR3 spans 12 residues. V lost 2 bases and J lost 7, with 11 bases in between. The CDR3 sequence is CAWSLSGGTQYF. The CDR3 coding sequence is TGTGCCTGGAGTCTTAGCGGAGGGACCCAGTACTTC.